The source of this TCR beta chain is a study of vaccination and CD4 T cells after COVID-19. Study context: Nasal swab PCR showed SARS-CoV-2 in convalescent patients, fewer than 10 with mild and one with severe disease. Spike peptides, overlapping and drawn from SARS-CoV-2, HCoV-NL63, HCoV-OC43 and HCoV-229E, were used to stimulate cells.

Study-level findings and limits: Convalescent patients' median share of reactive clones seen only post-vaccination was around 84%.

This CDR3 has 15 residues. The V gene end was trimmed by 2 bases and the J gene end by 0 bases; junction bases not matched to a gene: 4. In germline, CDR1 is SGHNT, CDR2 YYREEE (reference sequence). Described treatment: approximately 9-day PBMC culture with coronavirus spike peptide pools or control peptides (ViraFEST assay). The authors isolated CD4+ T cells by negative selection after nine to eleven days of culture. This clonotype was seen more than once but under ten times. The antigen is unknown. Scientists ran DNA taken from cultured CD4+ T cells through the Oncomine TCR Beta short-read assay for sequencing. TCRdb reprocessed the PCR reads with MiXCR, giving one entry per CDR3 protein. The sample records around 12,000 distinct CDR3 sequences, 76% being singletons.

Sequenced input: CD4+ T cells from blood, cultured in vitro. The clonotype originates from a human donor who had recovered from COVID-19. V usage is TRBV5-4 and J usage is TRBJ2-5, with 7 bases fitting TRBD2. CDR3 sequence: CASSFGGRNQETQYF. Written as DNA, the CDR3 is TGTGCCAGCAGCTTCGGGGGGAGAAACCAAGAGACCCAGTACTTC.